This paragraph reports one TCR beta chain. The clone's antigen remains unknown. There are no base qualities to consult, and no much larger clone falls within one base. Taken from cysteine to phenylalanine, the CDR3 has 15 residues. Here the CDR3 DNA is all that survives: 45 bases in frame from base 1. Taken from the germline V gene, the CDR1 and CDR2 loops are MNHEY and SVGEGT. V was cut back by 5 bases and J by 5 bases, leaving a gap of 17 bases between them. This sample was taken from a study of blood T cell repertoires in COVID-19 (dated by TCRdb to about 2020). Regarding the complete study: Samples covering the acute and convalescent phases of COVID-19 were provided by collaborators in the United States, Italy and Spain. The prospective study material was composed of cDNA or gDNA derived from T cells, B-cell-depleted T cells, or PBMCs. Deeply sampled blood TCRbeta repertoires from subjects exposed to, actively infected with, or recovered from COVID-19 were included in the dataset. The repertoires were made available in a free public database intended to serve as a resource for research on the immune response to SARS-CoV-2. Samples were obtained from the ongoing ImmuneRACE study (first 160 participants) and from about 1,300 subjects provided by 6 global collaborators. Sample metadata almost always included a de-identified subject ID, COVID-19 status, age in years and sex. Where HLA class I and class II types were available, the types were taken from metadata supplied by the sample provider, not from assay-based typing.

The immunoSEQ Assay, a bias-controlled multiplex PCR, was used to amplify TCRbeta CDR3 regions from genomic DNA. As for the authors' bioinformatics: Nucleated cell counts per sample were estimated from amplification of reference gene primers within the assay. Sequence reads were collapsed and filtered to measure the absolute abundance of every unique TCRbeta CDR3 rearrangement. Productive Simpson clonality was computed per sample as the square root of Simpson's diversity index over productive rearrangements. TCRdb provides this immuneACCESS table in a form limited to in-frame rearrangements. Some clones are lacking; in checked studies, under half of them reflect an unresolved V gene, and why the rest are absent is not known. V, J and clone size derive from that table, while D and trimming were established from the DNA sequence. For this sample there are around 500,000 clones; over 75% appear just once. The ten largest clones represent 1.5% to 2% of the sample.

Broader findings and caveats from the paper: The amount of clinical and demographic metadata varied by source and participant and was provided uncurated.

Participants in the prospective study were enrolled through a virtual design, were aged about 18 to 100 years, and lived in 20 to 30 United States geographic areas. In the prospective study, participants were assigned to cohorts based on the clinical history participants reported in a screening survey and a study questionnaire. Recovered participants in ImmuneRACE Cohort 3 were defined as having two consecutive negative NP/OP PCR tests, clearance from a healthcare professional, or resolution of symptoms. In the prospective study, whole blood, serum and a nasopharyngeal or oropharyngeal swab were collected from each participant by mobile phlebotomists. Participants in the prospective study had the option to provide additional blood draws and questionnaires over an approximately 2-month period. Before DNA extraction, prospective study blood samples were shipped either frozen or at room temperature.

This TCR was recovered from a woman between 40 and 50 years old who had recovered from COVID-19. The sequencing input was PBMCs or T cells enriched from blood (not recorded which). This chain joins TRBV6-2 or TRBV6-3 to TRBJ2-3; the D region possibly corresponds to TRBD2 (5 bases align). DNA sequence: TGTGCCAGCAGTCCGTTTGTGGGAGAGGTAGATACGCAGTATTTT. It codes for CASSPFVGEVDTQYF.